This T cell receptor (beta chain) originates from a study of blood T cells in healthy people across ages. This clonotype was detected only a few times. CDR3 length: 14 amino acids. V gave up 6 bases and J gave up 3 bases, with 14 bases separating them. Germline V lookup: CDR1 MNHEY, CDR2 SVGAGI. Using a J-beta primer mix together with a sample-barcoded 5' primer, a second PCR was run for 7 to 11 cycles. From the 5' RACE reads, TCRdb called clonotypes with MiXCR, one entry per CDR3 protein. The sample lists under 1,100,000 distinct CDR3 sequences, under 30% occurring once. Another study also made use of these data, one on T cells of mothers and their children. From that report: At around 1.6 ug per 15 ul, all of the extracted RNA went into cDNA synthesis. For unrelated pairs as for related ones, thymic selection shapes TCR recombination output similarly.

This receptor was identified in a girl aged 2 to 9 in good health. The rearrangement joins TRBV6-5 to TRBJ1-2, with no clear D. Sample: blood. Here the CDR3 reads CASRRIVGDYGYTF. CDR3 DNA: TGTGCCAGCAGGCGAATTGTCGGGGACTATGGCTACACCTTC.